The sequence of this T cell receptor beta chain was determined in a study of response to subunit inactivated influenza vaccine. Study-wide findings and caveats: The study's authors posited that every seasonal influenza vaccination enlists few new T cells.

This clonotype has ten or more counts. Its antigen is unknown. In TCRdb, the RT-PCR reads were re-called with MiXCR into one record per CDR3 protein. The data hold around 490,000 distinct CDR3 sequences, with less than 8% observed a single time. From germline, CDR1 is SGHDT and CDR2 YYEEEE. V was clipped by 2 bases and J by 7 bases, with 10 bases between them. The CDR3 consists of 13 residues. The sequenced sample was PBMCs from blood, obtained around 25 months after vaccination. This sequence was found in a man between 50 and 75 years old who received an inactivated influenza vaccine. The chain uses TRBV5-6 and TRBJ1-3; D call uncertain. This CDR3 reads CASSFGTSNTIYF. DNA for the CDR3: TGTGCCAGCAGCTTTGGCACATCCAACACCATATATTTT. The variable domain in full, completed from reference TRBV5-6 and TRBJ1-3, reads DAGVTQSPTHLIKTRGQQVTLRCSPKSGHDTVSWYQQALGQGPQFIFQYYEEEERQRGNFPDRFSGHQFPNYSSELNVNALLLGDSALYLCASSFGTSNTIYFGEGSWLTVV.